This passage covers 13 T cell receptor beta chains from one sample sequenced in a study of cytomegalovirus exposure and HLA in healthy donors. The PCR employed 60 Vbeta primers together with 13 Jbeta primers. TCRdb's table, derived via immunoSEQ multiplex PCR, lists solely in-frame clones and lacks some. The sample carries 190,000 or so clones, more than 80% recorded once. The sequencing input was PBMCs. These receptors originate from a boy aged 5 to 17 in good health and CMV-seronegative.

V and J are TRBV11-3 and TRBJ2-7, with 9 bases that match TRBD2. The ends lost 5 bases at V and 0 bases at J; junction bases unmatched: 8. This CDR3 is built from 16 residues. Germline loops: CDR1 SGHNT, CDR2 YENEEA. The DNA for the CDR3 is TGTGCCAGCAGCAACCGGGGGGGACTAGCCTCCTACGAGCAGTACTTC. Residues: CASSNRGGLASYEQYF.

The chain is built from TRBV4-2 and TRBJ2-3, with D maybe TRBD2 (5 bases). This CDR3 comprises 16 residues. Germline lookup yields CDR1 LGHNA and CDR2 YNFKEQ. V dropped 2 bases and J dropped 0 bases, with 12 bases sitting between them. This CDR3 reads CASSQLPGNSTDTQYF. DNA for the CDR3: TGTGCCAGCAGCCAATTGCCGGGGAATAGCACAGATACGCAGTATTTT.

This rearrangement joins TRBV19 to TRBJ1-2; TRBD1 aligns across 7 bases. Germline assignment: CDR1 LNHDA and CDR2 SQIVND (reference sequence). After removal of 2 bases from V and 8 bases from J, the junction contained 8 bases not matched to a gene. The CDR3 totals 14 residues. The CDR3 loop is CASSISLGTDGYTF. The CDR3, as DNA: TGTGCCAGTAGTATAAGTTTGGGGACAGACGGCTACACCTTC.

The chain is built from TRBV5-6 and TRBJ1-2; 7 bases are a match to TRBD1. The J segment lost 5 bases and the V segment lost 4 bases, leaving 5 bases of the junction unmatched. From germline, CDR1 is SGHDT and CDR2 YYEEEE. There are 13 residues in the CDR3. CDR3 protein: CASSAGTAYGYTF. The CDR3 DNA follows: TGTGCCAGCAGCGCCGGGACAGCGTATGGCTACACCTTC. The variable domain in full, with the rest retrieved from reference TRBV5-6 and TRBJ1-2, is DAGVTQSPTHLIKTRGQQVTLRCSPKSGHDTVSWYQQALGQGPQFIFQYYEEEERQRGNFPDRFSGHQFPNYSSELNVNALLLGDSALYLCASSAGTAYGYTFGSGTRLTVV.

The table lists this clone with a few counts. The genes are TRBV11-2 and TRBJ2-7; D gene unclear. V lost 2 bases and J 2 bases, leaving 7 bases between the germline ends. The CDR3 is 13 residues long. From germline, CDR1 is SGHAT and CDR2 FQNNGV. CDR3 sequence (DNA): TGTGCCAGCAGCTTATCCGGTACCTACGAGCAGTACTTC. As protein: CASSLSGTYEQYF.

The chain is built from TRBV5-1 and TRBJ2-2; 9 bases are shared with TRBD1. Germline V lookup: CDR1 SGHRS, CDR2 YFSETQ. V shed 7 bases, J shed 5 bases, and the junction held 6 bases outside the gene matches. The CDR3 extends over 14 amino acids. CDR3 nucleotide sequence: TGCGCCAGCGCCGGGACAGGGAAGACCGGGGAGCTGTTTTTT. This sequence encodes CASAGTGKTGELFF. The full variable domain, its missing parts supplied by reference TRBV5-1 and TRBJ2-2, is KAGVTQTPRYLIKTRGQQVTLSCSPISGHRSVSWYQQTPGQGLQFLFEYFSETQRNKGNFPGRFSGRQFSNSRSEMNVSTLELGDSALYLCASAGTGKTGELFFGEGSRLTVL.

The chain joins TRBV7-9 to TRBJ1-1; 9 nucleotides match TRBD1. V trimming: 2 bases; J trimming: 5 bases; junction bases outside the gene matches: 9. The V gene's germline CDR1 is SEHNR and CDR2 FQNEAQ (reference sequence). CDR3 length: 16 amino acids. DNA for the CDR3: TGTGCCAGCAGCTTATTTCCCCCACAGGGGGCAACTGAAGCTTTCTTT. Protein sequence: CASSLFPPQGATEAFF.

V gene TRBV28 combines with J gene TRBJ2-6; 8 bases align to TRBD1. With V trimmed by 7 bases and J by 3 bases, 8 bases remained unmatched. Germline V gives CDR1 MDHEN, CDR2 SYDVKM. The CDR3 is made up of 16 amino acids. CDR3 in amino acids: CASNIQGAFGANVLTF. The CDR3 nucleotides are TGTGCCAGCAATATCCAGGGGGCATTTGGGGCCAACGTCCTGACTTTC.

This sequence joins TRBV5-1 and TRBJ2-1, with D perhaps TRBD2 (5 bases). The CDR3 sequence is 13 residues long. Trimming stripped 5 bases from V and 0 bases from J, with 6 bases between. Per germline, CDR1 SGHRS and CDR2 YFSETQ. CDR3 coding DNA: TGCGCCAGCAGGAGGGACTCCTACAATGAGCAGTTCTTC. This codes for CASRRDSYNEQFF.

The chain is built from TRBV4-3 and TRBJ2-7; 7 nucleotides match TRBD1. The J segment lost 3 bases and the V segment lost 4 bases, leaving 12 bases of the junction unmatched. CDR1 and CDR2 from the germline V gene are LGHNA and YSLEER. The CDR3 sequence is 16 residues long. The chain's CDR3 is CASSPNALQGYYEQYF. CDR3 sequence (DNA): TGCGCCAGCAGCCCTAACGCGTTACAGGGGTACTACGAGCAGTACTTC.

The chain is built from TRBV7-9 and TRBJ1-4, with a tentative D call TRBD1 (5 bases). V dropped 1 base and J dropped 8 bases, with 14 bases sitting between them. The CDR3 is 15 amino acids. Germline values: CDR1 SEHNR, CDR2 FQNEAQ (reference sequence). The CDR3 here is CASSLDFASGEKLFF. CDR3 in DNA: TGTGCCAGCAGCTTAGACTTCGCGTCAGGGGAAAAACTGTTTTTT.

The V gene is TRBV6-5, the J gene TRBJ1-1, with a possible D match to TRBD1 (5 bases). This CDR3 is 13 amino acids long. Germline-derived CDR1 and CDR2 are MNHEY and SVGAGI. Trimming took off 6 bases at V and 7 bases at J, with 15 bases between the two ends. The CDR3 loop is CASRGTGGNEAFF. The DNA of the CDR3 is TGTGCCAGCAGAGGGACCGGGGGGAATGAAGCTTTCTTT.

The V and J genes are TRBV4-3 and TRBJ2-7, with D unclear. The germline CDR1 and CDR2 sequences are LGHNA and YSLEER. CDR3 length: 16 amino acids. V shed 1 base and J shed 4 bases, with 17 bases lying between them. The CDR3 DNA reads as TGCGCCAGCAGCCAAGGGCTAGGAGCCTCTGTTTACGAGCAGTACTTC. It is translated as CASSQGLGASVYEQYF.